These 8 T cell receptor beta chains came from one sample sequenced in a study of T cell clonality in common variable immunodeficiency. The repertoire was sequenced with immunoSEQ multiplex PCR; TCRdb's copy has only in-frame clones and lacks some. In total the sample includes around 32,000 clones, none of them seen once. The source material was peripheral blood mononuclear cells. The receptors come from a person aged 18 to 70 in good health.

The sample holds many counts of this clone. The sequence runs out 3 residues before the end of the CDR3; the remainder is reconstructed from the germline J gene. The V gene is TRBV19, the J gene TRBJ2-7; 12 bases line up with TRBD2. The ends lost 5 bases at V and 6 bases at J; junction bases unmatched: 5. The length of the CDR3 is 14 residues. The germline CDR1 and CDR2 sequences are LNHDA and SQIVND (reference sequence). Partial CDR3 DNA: TGTGCCAGTAGTGCACTAGCGGGAGGCCTCGAG. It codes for CASSALAGGLE. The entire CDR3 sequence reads CASSALAGGLEQYF.

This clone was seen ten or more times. The CDR3 bases that were read are TGCGCCAGCAGCTTAAAGTCACCTTCGGGACAGGGGGCCTCCTCCTACGAG. Protein sequence: CASSLKSPSGQGASSYE. From start to end, the CDR3 is CASSLKSPSGQGASSYEQYF. The V call is TRBV5-1, the J call TRBJ2-7, with 12 bases lining up with TRBD1. Read data end 3 residues before the CDR3 end; the end is taken from the germline J gene. V lost 2 bases, J lost 0 bases, and 15 bases stayed unmatched. Germline CDR1 SGHRS, CDR2 YFSETQ. This CDR3 region has 20 residues.

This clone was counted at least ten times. This CDR3 reads CASSPGVRGSSYEQYF. The CDR3 DNA, read in part, is TGTGCCAGCAGCCCAGGGGTCCGCGGGAGCTCCTACGAG. The rearrangement joins TRBV7-3 to TRBJ2-7; D possibly corresponds to TRBD2 (7 bases). The read gets to within 3 residues of the CDR3 end, and the germline J gene fills in the rest. V shed 5 bases and J shed 0 bases, with 17 bases lying between them. The CDR3 runs 16 residues. The germline V gene encodes CDR1 SGHTA and CDR2 FQGTGA.

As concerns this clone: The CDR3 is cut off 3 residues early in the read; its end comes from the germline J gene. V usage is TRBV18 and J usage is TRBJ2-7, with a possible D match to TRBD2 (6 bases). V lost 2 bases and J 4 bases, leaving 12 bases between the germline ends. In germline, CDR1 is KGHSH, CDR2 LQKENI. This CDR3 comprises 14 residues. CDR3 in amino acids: CASSPSRGLYEQYF. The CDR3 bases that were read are TGTGCCAGCTCACCAAGTAGGGGACTGTACGAG.

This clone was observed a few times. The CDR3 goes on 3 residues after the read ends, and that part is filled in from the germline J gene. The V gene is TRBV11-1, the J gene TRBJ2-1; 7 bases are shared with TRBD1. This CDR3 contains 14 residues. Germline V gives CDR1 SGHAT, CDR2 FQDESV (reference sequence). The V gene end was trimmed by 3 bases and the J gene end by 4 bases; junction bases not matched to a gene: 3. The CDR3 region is CASSFLTGYNEQFF. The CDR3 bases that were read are TGTGCCAGCAGCTTCCTGACAGGGTACAATGAG.

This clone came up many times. The CDR3 is CASPFRDSQTYEQYF. The DNA read from the CDR3 is TGTGCCAGCCCGTTCCGGGACTCCCAAACCTACGAG. The genes are TRBV5-6 and TRBJ2-7; D may be TRBD2 (6 bases). Coverage ceases 3 residues before the CDR3 finishes, and the germline J gene fills in the end. CDR1 is SGHDT, CDR2 YYEEEE, per germline. V was shortened by 7 bases and J by 2 bases, with 19 bases between the two germline ends. This CDR3 has 15 amino acids. Combining the CDR3 with reference TRBV5-6 and TRBJ2-7 gives the whole variable domain DAGVTQSPTHLIKTRGQQVTLRCSPKSGHDTVSWYQQALGQGPQFIFQYYEEEERQRGNFPDRFSGHQFPNYSSELNVNALLLGDSALYLCASPFRDSQTYEQYFGPGTRLTVT.

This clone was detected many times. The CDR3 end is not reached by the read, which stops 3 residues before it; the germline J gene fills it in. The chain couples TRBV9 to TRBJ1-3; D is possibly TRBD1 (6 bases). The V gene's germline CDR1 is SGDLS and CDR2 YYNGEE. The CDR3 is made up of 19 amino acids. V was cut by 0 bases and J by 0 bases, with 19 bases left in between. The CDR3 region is CASSVGKETGTVSGNTIYF. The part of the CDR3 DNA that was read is TGTGCCAGCAGCGTAGGAAAAGAGACAGGTACCGTCTCTGGAAACACC.

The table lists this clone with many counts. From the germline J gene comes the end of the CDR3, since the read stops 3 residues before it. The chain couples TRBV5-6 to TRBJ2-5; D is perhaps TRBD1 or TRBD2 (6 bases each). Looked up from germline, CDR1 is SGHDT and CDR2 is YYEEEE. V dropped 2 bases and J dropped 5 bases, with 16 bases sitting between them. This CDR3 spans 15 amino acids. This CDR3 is CASSLGRGGWETQYF. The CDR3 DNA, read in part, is TGTGCCAGCAGCTTAGGCAGGGGAGGTTGGGAGACC. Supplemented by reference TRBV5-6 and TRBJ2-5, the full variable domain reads DAGVTQSPTHLIKTRGQQVTLRCSPKSGHDTVSWYQQALGQGPQFIFQYYEEEERQRGNFPDRFSGHQFPNYSSELNVNALLLGDSALYLCASSLGRGGWETQYFGPGTRLLVL.